The next 19 T cell receptor beta chains were all read from a single sample in a study of cytomegalovirus exposure and HLA in healthy donors. A multiplex PCR was run with 60 Vbeta primers and 13 Jbeta primers. The assay was immunoSEQ multiplex PCR, and TCRdb's table has in-frame clones only and misses some. This sample has some 200,000 clones, with over 70% found just once. Sequenced: PBMCs. These receptors were obtained from a woman aged 25 to 45 in good health and CMV-seronegative.

The chain uses TRBV6-6 and TRBJ1-3; TRBD1 matches 9 bases. Unmatched junction bases numbered 2, after V lost 6 bases and J lost 2 bases. Germline CDR1 is MNHNY and CDR2 is SVGAGI (reference sequence). This CDR3 has 14 amino acids. In nucleotides, the CDR3 is TGTGCCAGCAGGCGACAGGGGGCTGGAAACACCATATATTTT. This encodes CASRRQGAGNTIYF.

The rearrangement links TRBV19 to TRBJ2-3; 10 positions agree with TRBD2. The germline V gene encodes CDR1 LNHDA and CDR2 SQIVND (reference sequence). The CDR3 consists of 16 residues. V dropped 7 bases and J dropped 5; count of bases not matched to a gene: 12. DNA of the CDR3: TGTGCCAGTACCCCGGGTACTAGCGGGGTTGGAGATACGCAGTATTTT. Translated: CASTPGTSGVGDTQYF.

This chain links TRBV2 with TRBJ1-4; D possibly corresponds to TRBD1 (6 bases). Trimming cost V 3 bases and J 4 bases, with 12 bases left between them. The CDR3 extends over 15 amino acids. Per the germline V gene, CDR1 is SNHLY and CDR2 is FYNNEI. The CDR3 reads CASSDLGQYNEKLFF. The DNA for the CDR3 is TGTGCCAGCAGTGATCTAGGACAGTATAATGAAAAACTGTTTTTT.

The CDR3 protein is CASIASGSYEQYF. Here the CDR3 DNA reads TGTGCCAGCATCGCTAGCGGGAGCTACGAGCAGTACTTC. The chain uses TRBV6-5 and TRBJ2-7; 10 bases agree with TRBD2. CDR1 is MNHEY, CDR2 SVGAGI, per germline. The CDR3 runs to 13 residues. Trimming at V came to 7 bases and at J to 3 bases, leaving 3 bases not matched to a gene.

The gene calls are TRBV30 and TRBJ1-1; D is unclear. Between the trimmed V and J ends, which lost 1 base and 6 bases, there was a span of 12 bases. This CDR3 is built from 13 residues. Germline values: CDR1 GTSNPN, CDR2 SVGIG (reference sequence). The CDR3 loop is CAWSGSPSAEAFF. The DNA of the CDR3 is TGTGCCTGGAGTGGGTCCCCGAGCGCTGAAGCTTTCTTT.

V gene TRBV7-9 combines with J gene TRBJ1-1, with TRBD1 matching 10 bases. J lost 3 bases, V lost 5 bases, and 6 bases had no gene match. The CDR3 is 15 amino acids. Germline CDR1 and CDR2: SEHNR and FQNEAQ (reference sequence). This CDR3 is CASSNTGTGDTEAFF. Here the CDR3 DNA reads TGTGCCAGCAGCAACACGGGGACAGGGGACACTGAAGCTTTCTTT.

The chain couples TRBV10-1 to TRBJ2-3; TRBD1 is a possible D gene (5 bases). The CDR3 sequence is 15 residues long. The germline V gene encodes CDR1 WNHNN and CDR2 SYGVQD (reference sequence). V was pared by 2 bases and J by 4 bases, with 13 bases between. The DNA for the CDR3 is TGCGCCAGCAGTGAGGAGCAGGACATCGCAGATACGCAGTATTTT. Translated: CASSEEQDIADTQYF.

The J gene is TRBJ1-5, the V gene TRBV28; 10 bases fit TRBD1. J was trimmed by 3 bases and V by 5 bases; bases with no gene match: 7. Germline V gives CDR1 MDHEN, CDR2 SYDVKM. This CDR3 region has 16 residues. CDR3 sequence: CASSPDRGFSNQPQHF. The DNA of the CDR3 is TGTGCCAGCAGTCCGGACAGGGGGTTTTCCAATCAGCCCCAGCATTTT. Variable domain in full (rest from reference TRBV28 and TRBJ1-5): DVKVTQSSRYLVKRTGEKVFLECVQDMDHENMFWYRQDPGLGLRLIYFSYDVKMKEKGDIPEGYSVSREKKERFSLILESASTNQTSMYLCASSPDRGFSNQPQHFGDGTRLSIL.

The rearrangement joins TRBV5-4 to TRBJ2-5, with 8 bases fitting TRBD2. This CDR3 contains 14 residues. Germline assignment: CDR1 SGHNT and CDR2 YYREEE (reference sequence). V shed 4 bases and J 2 bases; nucleotides not matched to a gene: 4. The CDR3 DNA reads as TGTGCCAGCAGCCCGGGGGGGCAACAAGAGACCCAGTACTTC. Its translation: CASSPGGQQETQYF.

The gene calls are TRBV5-1 and TRBJ2-5; TRBD2 aligns across 9 bases. Near its end, the DNA agrees better with TRBJ2-7, so the J call may be wrong. CDR3 length equals 16 residues. Germline V lookup: CDR1 SGHRS, CDR2 YFSETQ. The CDR3 reads CASSTTVAGAIDEQYF. The CDR3 DNA sequence: TGCGCCAGCAGTACTACCGTAGCGGGAGCCATCGACGAGCAGTACTTC.

This clone was picked up a small number of times. CDR3 in amino acids: CASSLVMTSSGNEQFF. The CDR3 nucleotides read TGTGCCAGCAGCTTGGTTATGACTAGCAGTGGCAATGAGCAGTTCTTC. This rearrangement joins TRBV5-4 to TRBJ2-1; 7 bases map to TRBD2. The CDR3 contains 16 residues. Germline CDR1 SGHNT, CDR2 YYREEE (reference sequence). Trimming removed 0 bases from V and 6 bases from J; junction bases left unmatched: 9.

The V call is TRBV28, the J call TRBJ1-2, with 7 bases that match TRBD1. The CDR3 sequence is 14 residues long. CDR1 MDHEN and CDR2 SYDVKM come from the germline V gene. The junction had 7 bases not matched to a gene; V was cut back by 6 bases and J by 3 bases. The CDR3 loop is CASSPDRVHYGYTF. As DNA, the CDR3 is TGTGCCAGCAGCCCCGACAGGGTCCACTATGGCTACACCTTC.

V usage is TRBV6-5 and J usage is TRBJ2-1; D not resolved. Germline assignment: CDR1 MNHEY and CDR2 SVGAGI. Trimming took off 1 base at V and 2 bases at J, with 12 bases between the two ends. The CDR3 loop spans 16 amino acids. CDR3 sequence reads: CASSYFLASTYNEQFF. CDR3 sequence (DNA): TGTGCCAGCAGTTACTTCTTAGCCAGCACCTACAATGAGCAGTTCTTC.

The V and J genes are TRBV7-9 and TRBJ1-2; weak D call: TRBD1 (6 bases). Trimming stripped 5 bases from V and 6 bases from J, with 19 bases between. CDR1 SEHNR and CDR2 FQNEAQ come from the germline V gene (reference sequence). The CDR3 runs to 15 residues. The CDR3 sequence is CASSRGGRRYDGYTF. DNA of the CDR3: TGTGCCAGCAGCCGTGGGGGCCGACGGTATGATGGCTACACCTTC.

The rearrangement joins TRBV28 to TRBJ2-7; 11 bases line up with TRBD1. Trimming removed 5 bases from V and 5 bases from J; junction bases left unmatched: 5. Germline V gene data show CDR1 as MDHEN and CDR2 as SYDVKM. The CDR3 is made up of 14 amino acids. The CDR3 region is CASSPLDRGHEQYF. In nucleotides, the CDR3 is TGTGCCAGCAGTCCCCTGGACAGGGGGCACGAGCAGTACTTC.

CDR3 sequence: CASSGGADTQYF. The CDR3 DNA reads TGTGCCAGCAGTGGGGGGGCAGATACGCAGTATTTT. The V and J genes are TRBV6-1 and TRBJ2-3; perhaps TRBD2 as D (6 bases). Germline values: CDR1 MNHNS, CDR2 SASEGT. V was trimmed by 4 bases and J by 4 bases, leaving 6 bases between them. The CDR3 sequence is 12 residues long.

J is TRBJ1-1 and V is TRBV6-1; the D is unclear. Germline loops: CDR1 MNHNS, CDR2 SASEGT. The CDR3 runs to 16 residues. The ends were cut back, 1 base at V and 5 bases at J, with 17 bases in the middle. The DNA of the CDR3 is TGTGCCAGCAGTGAAGACAGTTTCACCACATGGACTGAAGCTTTCTTT. Translating gives CASSEDSFTTWTEAFF.

The rearrangement joins TRBV2 to TRBJ2-3, with D unresolved. The CDR3 totals 10 residues. Germline loops: CDR1 SNHLY, CDR2 FYNNEI. V gave up 8 bases and J gave up 5 bases, with 5 bases separating them. This CDR3 is CASAEDTQYF. The DNA for the CDR3 is TGTGCCAGCGCGGAAGATACGCAGTATTTT.

In the case of this clone: This same CDR3 is encoded by further DNA sequences in the sample. The gene calls are TRBV18 and TRBJ1-1; no firm D call. The CDR3 totals 14 residues. Trimming removed 3 bases from V and 1 base from J, with 9 bases in between. Germline CDR1 and CDR2: KGHSH and LQKENI. The CDR3 loop reads CASSPSERNTEAFF. CDR3 bases: TGTGCCAGCTCACCTAGCGAAAGGAACACTGAAGCTTTCTTT.